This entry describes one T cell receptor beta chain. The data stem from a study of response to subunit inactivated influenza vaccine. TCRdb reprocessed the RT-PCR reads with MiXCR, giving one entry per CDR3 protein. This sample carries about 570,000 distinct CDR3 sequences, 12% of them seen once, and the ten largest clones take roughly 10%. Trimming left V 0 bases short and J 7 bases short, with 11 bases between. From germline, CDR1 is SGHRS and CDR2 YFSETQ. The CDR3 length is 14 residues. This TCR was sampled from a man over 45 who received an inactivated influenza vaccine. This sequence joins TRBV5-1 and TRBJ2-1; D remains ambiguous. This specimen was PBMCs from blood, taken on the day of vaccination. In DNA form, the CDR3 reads TGCGCCAGCAGCTTGGTTTCGAGTGGGAATGAGCAGTTCTTC. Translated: CASSLVSSGNEQFF.